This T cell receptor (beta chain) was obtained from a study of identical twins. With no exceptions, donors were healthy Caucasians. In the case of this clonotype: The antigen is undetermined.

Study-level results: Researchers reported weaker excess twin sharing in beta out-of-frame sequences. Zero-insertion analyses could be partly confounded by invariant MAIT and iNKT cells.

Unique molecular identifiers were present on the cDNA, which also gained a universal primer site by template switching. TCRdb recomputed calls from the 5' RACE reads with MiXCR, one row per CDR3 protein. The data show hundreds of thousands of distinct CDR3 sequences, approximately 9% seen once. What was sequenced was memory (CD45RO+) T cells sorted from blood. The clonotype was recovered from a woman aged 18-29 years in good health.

This CDR3 reads CASSYSLVGGDTQYF. The CDR3 DNA follows: TGTGCCAGCAGTTACTCCCTAGTCGGGGGAGATACGCAGTATTTT. This chain uses TRBV6-5 with TRBJ2-3; possibly TRBD2 for D (6 bases). The CDR3 loop spans 15 amino acids. V lost 0 bases, J lost 5 bases, and 12 bases lay in between. Germline V CDR1 and CDR2: MNHEY, SVGAGI.